Each of the 15 T cell receptor beta chains below was sequenced from the same sample in a study of post-analysis software for immune sequencing data. Study outcomes and limitations: Included in a set of four or five TRBV segments more frequent in patients than controls were TRBV5-6, TRBV5-1 and TRBV20-1.

For these receptors, no antigen is known. Tagging with unique molecular identifiers was a feature of the TCR beta cDNA libraries. TCRdb reprocessed the PCR reads with MiXCR, giving one entry per CDR3 protein. The sample includes 250,000 to 300,000 distinct CDR3 sequences, around 34% seen only once; the top ten take under 5.5%. Specimen: blood. The receptors here all came from a girl between 10 and 17 years old with multiple sclerosis.

There are many counts of this clonotype. The chain uses TRBV9 and TRBJ2-1; D is possibly TRBD2 (6 bases). In germline, CDR1 is SGDLS, CDR2 YYNGEE. Trimming removed 0 bases from V and 7 bases from J, with 11 bases in between. The CDR3 length is 14 residues. This CDR3 reads CASSVETAGNEQFF. As DNA, the CDR3 is TGTGCCAGCAGCGTAGAGACCGCGGGAAATGAGCAGTTCTTC.

This sequence joins TRBV19 and TRBJ2-1; weak D call: TRBD2 (6 bases). CDR1 is LNHDA and CDR2 is SQIVND in the germline V gene (reference sequence). The CDR3 loop spans 14 amino acids. V was cut by 2 bases and J by 5 bases, with 10 bases left in between. The CDR3 DNA reads as TGTGCCAGTAGTATATCGACTAGTAACAATGAGCAGTTCTTC. Translating gives CASSISTSNNEQFF.

The chain carries TRBV5-6 and TRBJ2-5, with D unclear. The CDR3 spans 15 residues. Trimming removed 3 bases from V and 2 bases from J, with 14 bases in between. Germline V gene lookup returns CDR1 SGHDT and CDR2 YYEEEE. The CDR3 protein is CASSSSPVRQETQYF. Here the CDR3 DNA reads TGTGCCAGCAGCTCCTCACCGGTCCGGCAAGAGACCCAGTACTTC.

The V and J genes are TRBV7-8 and TRBJ1-3, with unresolved D. V shed 3 bases and J shed 1 base, with 7 bases lying between them. The germline V gene encodes CDR1 SGHVS and CDR2 FQNEAQ. The CDR3 contains 14 residues. The chain's CDR3 is CASSLVESGNTIYF. The CDR3 DNA sequence: TGTGCCAGCAGCTTGGTGGAATCTGGAAACACCATATATTTT.

The chain uses TRBV10-2 and TRBJ2-5, with a possible D match to TRBD1 (6 bases). The V gene lost 4 bases and the J gene lost 3 bases, with 9 bases spanning the gap. CDR3 size: 13 residues. CDR1 and CDR2 (germline): WSHSY, SAAADI. The CDR3 is CASSGQEKETQYF. CDR3 DNA: TGCGCCAGCAGTGGACAGGAGAAAGAGACCCAGTACTTC.

Remarks on this clonotype: Being one base from a much bigger clone, this may be a read error. The chain couples TRBV7-2 to TRBJ2-7; D not certain. Per the germline V gene, CDR1 is SGHTA and CDR2 is FQGNSA. The CDR3 sequence is 13 residues long. Trimming pared 0 bases from V and 7 bases from J, leaving 10 bases between. The CDR3 sequence: CASSLATNNEQYF. The CDR3 DNA follows: TGTGCCAGCAGCTTAGCCACCAACAATGAGCAGTACTTC.

The count of this clonotype is one. The rearrangement joins TRBV20-1 to TRBJ2-3, with TRBD2 as a possible D gene (5 bases). V lost 6 bases to trimming and J lost 4 bases, with 8 bases between them. Germline assignment: CDR1 DFQATT and CDR2 SNEGSKA (reference sequence). The CDR3 totals 11 residues. CDR3 coding DNA: TGCAGTGCACCGAGGGCAGATACGCAGTATTTT. Translating gives CSAPRADTQYF.

The table lists this clonotype with many counts. V and J are TRBV29-1 and TRBJ1-2, with no clear D. This CDR3 has 14 residues. V lost 0 bases and J lost 2, with 10 bases in between. Per the germline V gene, CDR1 is SQVTM and CDR2 is ANQGSEA. The CDR3, as DNA: TGCAGCGTTGAAGATCTCCCCCTGAACTATGGCTACACCTTC. Translating it yields CSVEDLPLNYGYTF.

CDR3 in DNA: TGTGCCAGCAGCCAGGGGGCGGATGGTCCCCAGCATTTT. As protein: CASSQGADGPQHF. The chain couples TRBV12-3 or TRBV12-4 to TRBJ1-5; 8 bases match TRBD1. This CDR3 spans 13 amino acids. After removal of 6 bases from V and 10 bases from J, the junction contained 8 bases not matched to a gene.

As to this clonotype: A read error may be the cause here, since a much bigger clone is one base away. The genes are TRBV29-1 and TRBJ1-1; possible D gene TRBD1, 6 bases. The CDR3 consists of 14 residues. Germline values: CDR1 SQVTM, CDR2 ANQGSEA. Trimming left V 5 bases short and J 4 bases short, with 17 bases between. CDR3 protein: CSVREQGGSTEAFF. The DNA of the CDR3 is TGCAGCGTTAGGGAACAGGGAGGGAGCACTGAAGCTTTCTTT.

The chain recombines TRBV2 with TRBJ2-7; the D gene is possibly TRBD1 (6 bases). The CDR3 is made up of 12 amino acids. The V gene's germline CDR1 is SNHLY and CDR2 FYNNEI. V dropped 7 bases and J dropped 3 bases, with 10 bases sitting between them. The CDR3 DNA follows: TGTGCCAGCACGTCGGACAGCTACGAGCAGTACTTC. This sequence encodes CASTSDSYEQYF.

In its sample, this clonotype was seen many times. The rearrangement links TRBV20-1 to TRBJ2-5, with D tentatively TRBD2 (6 bases). This CDR3 contains 12 residues. Per the germline V gene, CDR1 is DFQATT and CDR2 is SNEGSKA (reference sequence). V lost 6 bases and J lost 1, with 9 bases in between. CDR3 residues: CSAASAQETQYF. CDR3 DNA sequence: TGCAGTGCGGCTAGCGCCCAAGAGACCCAGTACTTC.

In regard to this clonotype: The junction departs from the called germline gene at one end, perhaps through a read error. This chain connects TRBV7-8 to TRBJ2-7, with D tentatively TRBD1 (6 bases). Germline assignment: CDR1 SGHVS and CDR2 FQNEAQ. The CDR3 runs 15 residues. CDR3 amino acids: CASSLGSGVSYAQYF. The DNA of the CDR3 is TGTGCCAGCAGCTTAGGTTCAGGGGTATCCTACGCGCAGTACTTC.

As for this clonotype: A much larger clonotype is one base distant, so this may be a read error. V and J are TRBV9 and TRBJ2-5; possibly TRBD2 for D (5 bases). CDR1 and CDR2 (germline): SGDLS, YYNGEE. Trimming left V 2 bases short and J 11 bases short, with 22 bases between. This CDR3 has 15 amino acids. CDR3 DNA: TGTGCCAGCAGCGTGTCTACTAGTACCCCCAATGAGCAGTACTTC. It codes for CASSVSTSTPNEQYF.

This clonotype has only a few counts. V usage is TRBV20-1 and J usage is TRBJ2-1; TRBD2 might be the D (6 bases). The germline CDR1 and CDR2 sequences are DFQATT and SNEGSKA (reference sequence). V gave up 5 bases and J gave up 3 bases, with 11 bases separating them. The CDR3 totals 13 residues. CDR3 in amino acids: CSAPASDYNEQFF. DNA of the CDR3: TGCAGTGCTCCTGCTAGCGACTACAATGAGCAGTTCTTC.